This entry describes one TCR beta chain. This specimen comes from a study of high-grade serous ovarian cancer treatment subgroups. At the level of the study: On average, just over 14,000 reads and 7,000 to 8,000 unique TCR beta rearrangements were obtained per sample.

Tumor tissue was taken before any definitive surgery or chemotherapy was given. CDR1 and CDR2 from the germline V gene are SGHTA and FQGNSA. The length of the CDR3 is 12 residues. Deletions cut 4 bases from V and 1 base from J, with 4 bases between. Sequencing used immunoSEQ multiplex PCR; TCRdb keeps in-frame clones, though not all of them. Seen here are about 5,500 clones, around 80% observed once, and the top ten hold approximately 10%. This receptor was identified in a human donor with high-grade serous ovarian cancer. The genes are TRBV7-2 and TRBJ1-1, with D uncertain. The material sequenced was tumor tissue. In DNA form, the CDR3 reads TGTGCCAGCAGCTCCACGAACACTGAAGCTTTCTTT. Amino acids: CASSSTNTEAFF.